The sequence of this T cell receptor (beta chain) was determined in a study of T cells in Graves' hyperthyroidism and ophthalmopathy. This CDR3 has 15 residues. Germline V gene lookup returns CDR1 SNHLY and CDR2 FYNNEI. V was clipped by 2 bases and J by 5 bases; unmatched bases: 7. It was uncontrolled infection, other autoimmune disease, pregnancy or lactation that excluded patients. Thyroid ultrasound, orbital computed tomography, clinical symptoms, and serum thyroxine and TRAb underpinned diagnoses. Researchers took RNA transcripts and amplified the TCR beta CDR3 regions from them. HTBI primers were used for first-round RT-PCR of the TCR CDR3. MiXCR was run by TCRdb on the multiplex PCR reads, yielding one entry per CDR3 protein. The sample has fewer than 400,000 distinct CDR3 sequences; roughly 25% are singletons. This clonotype has a count of ten or more.

Sequencing input: blood. The V call is TRBV2, the J call TRBJ2-7; TRBD1 matches at 9 bases. This receptor was taken from a man aged 50 to 60 with Graves' hyperthyroidism. The CDR3: CASSEIGTGLDEQYF. CDR3 nucleotide sequence: TGTGCCAGCAGTGAAATAGGGACAGGGCTGGACGAGCAGTACTTC.